This T cell receptor beta chain was profiled in a study of immune evolution from preneoplasia to lung adenocarcinoma. This CDR3 is 12 amino acids long. Trimming cost V 5 bases and J 4 bases, with 7 bases left between them. Germline CDR1 is SGHAT and CDR2 is FQNNGV. TCRdb's copy holds only in-frame clones and misses some; the assay was immunoSEQ multiplex PCR. The data show 4,500 to 7,000 clones, 55% to 70% seen once. This TCR derives from a person aged 80 or over with lung adenocarcinoma. Sample: FFPE adjacent normal lung tissue. The chain employs TRBV11-2 and TRBJ2-3; no clear D. This chain's CDR3 is CASSPEADTQYF. DNA of the CDR3: TGTGCCAGCAGCCCAGAAGCAGATACGCAGTATTTT.